This TCR beta chain is drawn from a study of blood T cell repertoires in COVID-19. Germline V lookup: CDR1 LGHNA, CDR2 YSLEER. V gave up 1 base and J gave up 0 bases, with 12 bases separating them. The length of the CDR3 is 17 residues. TCRdb keeps only in-frame clones here, not all; method: immunoSEQ multiplex PCR. This repertoire shows about 140,000 clones, roughly 83% found once; its top ten account for 5% to 6%. V gene TRBV4-3 combines with J gene TRBJ2-2, with D possibly being TRBD2 (6 bases). This sequence was found in a man aged 35 to 55 with acute COVID-19. The source material was PBMCs or T cells enriched from blood (not recorded which). The CDR3 sequence is CASSQASAGTNTGELFF. For the CDR3, the DNA is TGCGCCAGCAGCCAAGCAAGTGCGGGGACGAACACCGGGGAGCTGTTTTTT.